This T cell receptor (beta chain) appears in the sequencing data of a study of early T cells in non-severe SARS-CoV-2 infection. Study-level information: Chains were not paired, and sequencing was done on bulk RNA from unsorted whole blood.

Turning to this clonotype: Its antigen is still unknown.

Study outcomes and limitations: Matching with VDJdb favored anti-spike CD8 responses (missing private and CD4 specificities).

CDR3 length: 14 residues. Trimming left V 5 bases short and J 4 bases short, with 14 bases between. The germline CDR1 and CDR2 sequences are SGHVS and FQNEAQ. Researchers attached unique molecular identifiers to individual cDNA molecules. From the 5' RACE reads, TCRdb called clonotypes with MiXCR, one entry per CDR3 protein. The top ten hold 3% to 4% of the sample, which has 55,000 to 75,000 distinct CDR3 sequences, under 10% seen once. The receptor comes from an adult who was a healthcare worker with PCR-confirmed SARS-CoV-2 infection or an uninfected control (not recorded which). J is TRBJ2-5 and V is TRBV7-8; TRBD1 or TRBD2 may be the D gene (6 bases each). The sample taken for sequencing was whole blood. The CDR3 protein is CASSLPGAIETQYF. DNA of the CDR3: TGTGCCAGCAGCCTACCGGGGGCGATAGAGACCCAGTACTTC.